Listed here are 8 T cell receptor beta chains from one sample, sequenced in a study of blood T cell repertoires in COVID-19. Sequencing used immunoSEQ multiplex PCR; TCRdb keeps in-frame clones, though not all of them. The sample holds under 90,000 clones, around 83% seen once. Sequencing used peripheral blood. The receptors shown here come from a man aged 80 or over with acute or convalescent COVID-19.

The gene calls are TRBV28 and TRBJ2-7; 9 nucleotides agree with TRBD1. The V gene end was trimmed by 4 bases and the J gene end by 5 bases; junction bases not matched to a gene: 12. Germline V gene lookup returns CDR1 MDHEN and CDR2 SYDVKM. The CDR3 is 16 residues long. CDR3 protein: CASSSAGGTGPNEQYF. CDR3 sequence (DNA): TGTGCCAGCAGTTCCGCGGGCGGGACAGGGCCGAACGAGCAGTACTTC.

The chain uses TRBV28 and TRBJ1-2; D remains ambiguous. CDR1 and CDR2 from the germline V gene are MDHEN and SYDVKM. There are 14 residues in the CDR3. V was shortened by 6 bases and J by 8 bases, with 19 bases between the two germline ends. The CDR3 is CASRAGRGKEGYTF. As DNA, the CDR3 is TGTGCCAGCAGGGCCGGGAGAGGCAAGGAGGGCTACACCTTC.

V gene TRBV18 combines with J gene TRBJ1-4, with D unclear. Germline lookup yields CDR1 KGHSH and CDR2 LQKENI. The CDR3 sequence is 15 residues long. The V end lost 3 bases, the J end lost 8 bases, and 16 bases lay between the germline ends. CDR3 loop: CASSPMGAVGEKLFF. CDR3 nucleotide sequence: TGTGCCAGCTCACCCATGGGCGCCGTGGGCGAAAAACTGTTTTTT.

V gene TRBV19 combines with J gene TRBJ1-4; no firm D call. The V gene lost 5 bases and the J gene lost 0 bases, with 10 bases spanning the gap. Germline V gene data show CDR1 as LNHDA and CDR2 as SQIVND (reference sequence). The CDR3 sequence is 15 residues long. CDR3 bases: TGTGCCAGTAGTCCACACGGGGCAACTAATGAAAAACTGTTTTTT. Protein product: CASSPHGATNEKLFF.

In this sample, this clone turned up once. The gene calls are TRBV7-2 and TRBJ1-4, with 9 bases that match TRBD1. CDR3 length equals 16 residues. Germline V gives CDR1 SGHTA, CDR2 FQGNSA. Losses at the gene ends were 5 bases for V and 0 bases for J; bases not matched to a gene: 4. CDR3 DNA: TGTGCCAGCAGCCAAGGGACAGGGACAACTAATGAAAAACTGTTTTTT. It yields the protein CASSQGTGTTNEKLFF.

The chain is built from TRBV5-5 and TRBJ1-6; the D is unclear. V gave up 4 bases and J gave up 9 bases, with 14 bases separating them. The length of the CDR3 is 14 residues. Germline values: CDR1 SGHKS, CDR2 YYEKEE (reference sequence). This CDR3 reads CASSLTDGVSPLHF. CDR3 bases: TGTGCCAGCAGCCTGACTGATGGAGTTTCACCCCTCCACTTT.

This sequence joins TRBV5-5 and TRBJ2-2, with D possibly being TRBD2 (6 bases). Germline lookup yields CDR1 SGHKS and CDR2 YYEKEE (reference sequence). There are 12 residues in the CDR3. Trimming left V 3 bases short and J 11 bases short, with 11 bases between. CDR3 in DNA: TGTGCCAGCAGCTACACGGGGGAAGAGCTGTTTTTT. Protein: CASSYTGEELFF.

CDR3 in amino acids: CASSTRTSETGQGNEQFF. In DNA form, the CDR3 reads TGTGCCAGCAGCACACGTACTAGCGAAACAGGACAGGGCAATGAGCAGTTCTTC. The genes are TRBV13 and TRBJ2-1; tentative D call: TRBD1 (8 bases). The germline CDR1 and CDR2 sequences are PRHDT and FYEKMQ (reference sequence). CDR3 length equals 18 residues. Trimming took 5 bases from V and 6 from J, leaving 26 bases between them.